Listed here are 13 T cell receptor beta chains from one sample, sequenced in a study of blood T cell repertoires in COVID-19. The data were produced by immunoSEQ multiplex PCR, yet TCRdb's version contains in-frame clones alone and is incomplete. The sample shows about 38,000 clones, around four fifths of them seen only once. The sample comprised peripheral blood. All receptors derive from a man aged 45-60 years with active COVID-19.

The gene calls are TRBV11-2 and TRBJ2-7, with D maybe TRBD2 (6 bases). The germline V gene has CDR1 SGHAT and CDR2 FQNNGV. V lost 0 bases and J lost 6, with 9 bases in between. This CDR3 spans 13 amino acids. The CDR3 reads CASSLDWRVEQYF. CDR3 nucleotides: TGTGCCAGCAGCTTAGATTGGAGGGTCGAGCAGTACTTC.

J is TRBJ2-2 and V is TRBV6-2 or TRBV6-3; 9 nucleotides match TRBD1. Per germline, CDR1 MNHEY and CDR2 SVGEGT. Trimming took 2 bases from V and 4 from J; bases not matched to a gene: 8. This CDR3 region has 17 residues. The chain's CDR3 is CASSYPIGTGTTGELFF. In DNA form, the CDR3 reads TGTGCCAGCAGTTACCCAATCGGGACAGGGACCACCGGGGAGCTGTTTTTT.

The CDR3 sequence: CASSRTGRSEQYF. CDR3 sequence (DNA): TGTGCCAGCAGCCGGACAGGGCGCTCCGAGCAGTACTTC. The gene calls are TRBV5-4 and TRBJ2-7; 8 positions agree with TRBD1. Germline CDR1 reads SGHNT; CDR2 reads YYREEE (reference sequence). This CDR3 is 13 amino acids long. V trimming: 4 bases; J trimming: 6 bases; junction bases outside the gene matches: 6.

The chain links TRBV7-9 to TRBJ1-5; TRBD1 agrees at 9 bases. V was pared by 5 bases and J by 5 bases, with 4 bases of the junction left unmatched. Germline V gene sequence: CDR1 SEHNR, CDR2 FQNEAQ (reference sequence). The CDR3 consists of 14 residues. CDR3 bases: TGTGCCAGCAGCGTGACAGGGGGGGATCAGCCCCAGCATTTT. This encodes CASSVTGGDQPQHF. Based on the CDR3 plus reference TRBV7-9 and TRBJ1-5, the full variable domain is DTGVSQNPRHKITKRGQNVTFRCDPISEHNRLYWYRQTLGQGPEFLTYFQNEAQLEKSRLLSDRFSAERPKGSFSTLEIQRTEQGDSAMYLCASSVTGGDQPQHFGDGTRLSIL.

J is TRBJ2-7 and V is TRBV11-2; possible D gene TRBD2, 7 bases. Trimming cost V 4 bases and J 4 bases, with 17 bases left between them. Germline CDR1 SGHAT, CDR2 FQNNGV. The length of the CDR3 is 15 residues. Written as DNA, the CDR3 is TGTGCCAGCAGCTCTTTGGGGAGGGGGAATTACGAGCAGTACTTC. Amino acid sequence: CASSSLGRGNYEQYF.

CDR3 coding DNA: TGTGCCACCAGCAGAGTGGGACAGTCCTACGAGCAGTACTTC. This codes for CATSRVGQSYEQYF. The chain links TRBV15 to TRBJ2-7; the match to TRBD1 covers 7 bases. The CDR3 is made up of 14 amino acids. Germline V gene sequence: CDR1 LNHNV, CDR2 YYDKDF (reference sequence). V shed 1 base and J 1 base; nucleotides not matched to a gene: 1.

The chain employs TRBV5-4 and TRBJ1-6; no clear D. V lost 4 bases, J lost 0 bases, and 14 bases lay in between. CDR3 length: 17 amino acids. Germline values: CDR1 SGHNT, CDR2 YYREEE (reference sequence). CDR3 sequence: CASSLGGGFSYNSPLHF. In DNA form, the CDR3 reads TGTGCCAGCAGCCTCGGCGGAGGGTTCTCCTATAATTCACCCCTCCACTTT. Together with reference TRBV5-4 and TRBJ1-6, the CDR3 gives the full variable domain: ETGVTQSPTHLIKTRGQQVTLRCSSQSGHNTVSWYQQALGQGPQFIFQYYREEENGRGNFPPRFSGLQFPNYSSELNVNALELDDSALYLCASSLGGGFSYNSPLHFGNGTRLTVT.

The chain employs TRBV5-4 and TRBJ2-4; D may be TRBD1 (5 bases). This CDR3 is built from 17 residues. Trimming took 1 base from V and 0 from J, leaving 14 bases between them. Germline assignment: CDR1 SGHNT and CDR2 YYREEE (reference sequence). CDR3 nucleotides: TGTGCCAGCAGCTTGAAGTCAGGGTCCAGAGCCAAAAACATTCAGTACTTC. Amino acids: CASSLKSGSRAKNIQYF.

This chain links TRBV28 with TRBJ1-2, with 7 positions matching TRBD1. The CDR3 spans 14 residues. Germline V lookup: CDR1 MDHEN, CDR2 SYDVKM. The junction had 5 bases not matched to a gene; V was cut back by 3 bases and J by 4 bases. CDR3 residues: CASSLGQSSYGYTF. The DNA for the CDR3 is TGTGCCAGCAGTTTGGGACAGTCCTCCTATGGCTACACCTTC.

V gene TRBV6-5 combines with J gene TRBJ1-2; no clear D gene. CDR1 and CDR2 (germline): MNHEY, SVGAGI. The CDR3 has 14 residues. V shed 0 bases and J shed 8 bases, with 13 bases lying between them. This CDR3 reads CASSYSMVPGGYTF. CDR3 in DNA: TGTGCCAGCAGTTACTCGATGGTTCCTGGCGGCTACACCTTC.

This chain connects TRBV15 to TRBJ2-2; perhaps TRBD1 as D (5 bases). Trimming stripped 5 bases from V and 9 bases from J, with 10 bases between. Per germline, CDR1 LNHNV and CDR2 YYDKDF (reference sequence). This CDR3 comprises 12 residues. CDR3 sequence (DNA): TGTGCCACCAGCCTAGGGGCAAGGGAGCTGTTTTTT. It specifies CATSLGARELFF.

This clone was seen only once. The rearrangement links TRBV4-2 to TRBJ1-2; D unclear. CDR3 length equals 15 residues. With 0 bases removed from V and 0 bases from J, the gap between germline ends came to 8 bases. Germline values: CDR1 LGHNA, CDR2 YNFKEQ. In DNA form, the CDR3 reads TGTGCCAGCAGCCAAGAGCCAGTACCTAACTATGGCTACACCTTC. This sequence encodes CASSQEPVPNYGYTF.

The rearrangement joins TRBV6-1 to TRBJ2-7, with D maybe TRBD1 (5 bases). This CDR3 comprises 15 residues. The V gene's germline CDR1 is MNHNS and CDR2 SASEGT. Trimming took 0 bases from V and 5 from J, leaving 14 bases between them. The CDR3 is CASSEAPRARDEQYF. The CDR3 region has the DNA TGTGCCAGCAGTGAAGCGCCCAGGGCCCGCGACGAGCAGTACTTC.